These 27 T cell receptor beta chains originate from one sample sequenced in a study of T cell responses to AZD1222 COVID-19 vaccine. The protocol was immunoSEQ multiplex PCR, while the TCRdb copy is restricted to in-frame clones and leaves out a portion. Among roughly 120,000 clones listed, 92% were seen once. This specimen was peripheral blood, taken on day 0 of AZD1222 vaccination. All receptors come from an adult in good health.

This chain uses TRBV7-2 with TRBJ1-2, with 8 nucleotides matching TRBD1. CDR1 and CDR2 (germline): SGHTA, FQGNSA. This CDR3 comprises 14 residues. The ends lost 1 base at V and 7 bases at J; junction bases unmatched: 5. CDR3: CASSLGQGNPGYTF. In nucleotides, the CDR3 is TGTGCCAGCAGCTTAGGACAGGGGAATCCTGGCTACACCTTC.

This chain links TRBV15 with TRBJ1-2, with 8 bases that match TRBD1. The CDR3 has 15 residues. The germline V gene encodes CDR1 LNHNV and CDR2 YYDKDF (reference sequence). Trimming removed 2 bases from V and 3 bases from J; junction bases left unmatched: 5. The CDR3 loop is CATSRPDRGYYGYTF. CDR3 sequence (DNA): TGTGCCACCAGCAGACCCGACAGGGGATACTATGGCTACACCTTC.

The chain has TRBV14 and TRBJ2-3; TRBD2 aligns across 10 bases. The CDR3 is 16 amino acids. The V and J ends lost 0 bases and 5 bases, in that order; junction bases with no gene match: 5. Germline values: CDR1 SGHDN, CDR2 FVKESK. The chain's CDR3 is CASSQDYGTSEDTQYF. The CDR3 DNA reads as TGTGCCAGCAGCCAAGATTATGGGACTAGCGAAGATACGCAGTATTTT.

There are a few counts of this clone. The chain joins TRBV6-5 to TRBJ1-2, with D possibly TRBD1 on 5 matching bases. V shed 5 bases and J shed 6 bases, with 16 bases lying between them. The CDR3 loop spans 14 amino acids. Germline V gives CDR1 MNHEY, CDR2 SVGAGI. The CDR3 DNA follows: TGTGCCAGCAGTACCTCTTCAGGGCTGGATGGCTACACCTTC. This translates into CASSTSSGLDGYTF.

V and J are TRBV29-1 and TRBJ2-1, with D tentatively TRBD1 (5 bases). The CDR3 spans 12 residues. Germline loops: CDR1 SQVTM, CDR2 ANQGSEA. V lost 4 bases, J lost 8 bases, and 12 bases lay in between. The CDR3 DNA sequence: TGCAGCGTTGTTGGGGCGCAGGATGAGCAGTTCTTC. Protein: CSVVGAQDEQFF.

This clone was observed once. This CDR3 reads CASSFSRQIDSPLHF. The CDR3 DNA follows: TGTGCCAGCAGCTTCTCTCGGCAGATAGATTCACCCCTCCACTTT. The rearrangement uses TRBV7-9 and TRBJ1-6; D is unclear. The CDR3 is made up of 15 amino acids. V was trimmed by 3 bases and J by 8 bases, leaving 14 bases between them. Germline lookup yields CDR1 SEHNR and CDR2 FQNEAQ (reference sequence). The entire variable domain, with the rest obtained from reference TRBV7-9 and TRBJ1-6, is as follows: DTGVSQNPRHKITKRGQNVTFRCDPISEHNRLYWYRQTLGQGPEFLTYFQNEAQLEKSRLLSDRFSAERPKGSFSTLEIQRTEQGDSAMYLCASSFSRQIDSPLHFGNGTRLTVT.

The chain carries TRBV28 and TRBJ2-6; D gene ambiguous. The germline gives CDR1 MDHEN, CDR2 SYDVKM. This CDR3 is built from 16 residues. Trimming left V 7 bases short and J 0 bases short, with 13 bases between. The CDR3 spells CASNRAYRSGANVLTF. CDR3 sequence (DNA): TGTGCCAGCAATAGGGCGTATCGCTCTGGGGCCAACGTCCTGACTTTC.

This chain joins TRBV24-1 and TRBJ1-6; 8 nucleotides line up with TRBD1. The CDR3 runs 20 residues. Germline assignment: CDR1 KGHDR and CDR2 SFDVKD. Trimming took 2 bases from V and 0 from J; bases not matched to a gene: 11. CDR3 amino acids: CATSDYRDRILSSYNSPLHF. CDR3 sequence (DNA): TGTGCCACCAGTGATTACCGGGACAGGATCTTAAGCTCCTATAATTCACCCCTCCACTTT.

The DNA for the CDR3 is TGTGCCAGCAGTTATCGCGGGCCTCCTAACTATGGCTACACCTTC. This translates into CASSYRGPPNYGYTF. The chain has TRBV6-6 and TRBJ1-2, with D unclear. CDR1 and CDR2 from the germline V gene are MNHNY and SVGAGI (reference sequence). CDR3 size: 15 residues. Trimming took 3 bases from V and 0 from J, leaving 11 bases between them.

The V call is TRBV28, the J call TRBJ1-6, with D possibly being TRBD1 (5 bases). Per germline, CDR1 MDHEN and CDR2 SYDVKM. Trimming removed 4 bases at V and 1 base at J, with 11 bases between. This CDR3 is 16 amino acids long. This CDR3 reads CASSWSRESYNSPLHF. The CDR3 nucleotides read TGTGCCAGCAGTTGGAGCAGGGAGTCCTATAATTCACCCCTCCACTTT.

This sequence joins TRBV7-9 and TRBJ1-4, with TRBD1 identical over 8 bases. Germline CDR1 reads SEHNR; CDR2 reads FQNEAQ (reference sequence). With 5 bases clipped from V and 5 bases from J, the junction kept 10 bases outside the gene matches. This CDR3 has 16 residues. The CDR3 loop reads CASSVVTGARNEKLFF. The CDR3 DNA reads TGTGCCAGCAGCGTCGTGACAGGGGCGAGAAATGAAAAACTGTTTTTT.

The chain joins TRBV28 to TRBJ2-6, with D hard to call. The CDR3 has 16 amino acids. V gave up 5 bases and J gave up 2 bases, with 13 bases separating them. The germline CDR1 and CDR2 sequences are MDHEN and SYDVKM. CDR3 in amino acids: CASSAEGVTGANVLTF. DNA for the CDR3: TGTGCCAGCAGTGCCGAAGGAGTAACTGGGGCCAACGTCCTGACTTTC.

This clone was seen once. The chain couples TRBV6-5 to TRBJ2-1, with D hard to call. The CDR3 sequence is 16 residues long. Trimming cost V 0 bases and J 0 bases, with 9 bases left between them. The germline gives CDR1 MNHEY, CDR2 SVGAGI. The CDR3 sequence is CASSYSAASSYNEQFF. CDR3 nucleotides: TGTGCCAGCAGTTACTCGGCGGCAAGCTCCTACAATGAGCAGTTCTTC.

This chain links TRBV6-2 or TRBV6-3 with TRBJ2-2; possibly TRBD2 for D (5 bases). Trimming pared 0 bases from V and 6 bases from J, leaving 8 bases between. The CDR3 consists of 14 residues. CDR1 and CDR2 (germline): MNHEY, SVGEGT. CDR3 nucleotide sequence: TGTGCCAGCAGTTACTCCCCCGGGGCCGGGGAGCTGTTTTTT. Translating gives CASSYSPGAGELFF.

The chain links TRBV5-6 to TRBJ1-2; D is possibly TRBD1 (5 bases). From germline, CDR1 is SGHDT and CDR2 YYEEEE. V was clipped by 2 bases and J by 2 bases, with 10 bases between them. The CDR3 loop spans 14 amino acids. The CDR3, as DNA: TGTGCCAGCAGCTTCCAGACAGCGAACTATGGCTACACCTTC. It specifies CASSFQTANYGYTF.

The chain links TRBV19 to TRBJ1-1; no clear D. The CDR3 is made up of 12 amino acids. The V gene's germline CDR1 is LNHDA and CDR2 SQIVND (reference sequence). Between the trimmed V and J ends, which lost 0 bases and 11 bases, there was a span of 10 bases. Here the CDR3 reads CASSIDPGMAFF. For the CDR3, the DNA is TGTGCCAGTAGTATAGATCCAGGTATGGCTTTCTTT.

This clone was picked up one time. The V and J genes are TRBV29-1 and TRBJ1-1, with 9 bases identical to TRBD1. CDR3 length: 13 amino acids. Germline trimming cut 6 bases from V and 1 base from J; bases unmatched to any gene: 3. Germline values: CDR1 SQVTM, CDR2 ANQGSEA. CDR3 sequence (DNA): TGCAGCGTCGAACAGGGGGCGAACACTGAAGCTTTCTTT. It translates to CSVEQGANTEAFF.

Written as DNA, the CDR3 is TGTGCCAGCAGTTTCCTAGGGACAGGGGGCACTGAAGCTTTCTTT. Translated: CASSFLGTGGTEAFF. The chain joins TRBV28 to TRBJ1-1, with 11 bases matching TRBD1. Trimming cost V 3 bases and J 4 bases; bases outside gene matches: 4. The CDR3 runs 15 residues. CDR1 is MDHEN, CDR2 SYDVKM, per germline. Variable domain in full (rest from reference TRBV28 and TRBJ1-1): DVKVTQSSRYLVKRTGEKVFLECVQDMDHENMFWYRQDPGLGLRLIYFSYDVKMKEKGDIPEGYSVSREKKERFSLILESASTNQTSMYLCASSFLGTGGTEAFFGQGTRLTVV.

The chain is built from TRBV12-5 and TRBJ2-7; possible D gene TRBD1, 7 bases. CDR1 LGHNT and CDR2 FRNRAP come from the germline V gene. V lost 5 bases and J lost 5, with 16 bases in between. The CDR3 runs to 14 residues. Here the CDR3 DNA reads TGTGCTAGTGGTCAATCAGGGGGGTTCGACGAGCAGTACTTC. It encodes CASGQSGGFDEQYF.

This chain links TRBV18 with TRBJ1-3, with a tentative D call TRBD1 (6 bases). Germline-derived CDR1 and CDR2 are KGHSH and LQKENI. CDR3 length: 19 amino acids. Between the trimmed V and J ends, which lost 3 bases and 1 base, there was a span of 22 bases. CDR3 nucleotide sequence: TGTGCCAGCTCACCTAAAGGCGGCAACAGGGCTGATTCTGGAAACACCATATATTTT. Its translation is CASSPKGGNRADSGNTIYF. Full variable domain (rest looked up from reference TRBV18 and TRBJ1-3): NAGVMQNPRHLVRRRGQEARLRCSPMKGHSHVYWYRQLPEEGLKFMVYLQKENIIDESGMPKERFSAEFPKEGPSILRIQQVVRGDSAAYFCASSPKGGNRADSGNTIYFGEGSWLTVV.

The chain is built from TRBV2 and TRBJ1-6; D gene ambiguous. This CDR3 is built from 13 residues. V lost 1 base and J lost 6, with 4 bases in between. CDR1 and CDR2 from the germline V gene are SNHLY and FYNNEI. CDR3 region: CASSEVANSPLHF. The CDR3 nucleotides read TGTGCCAGCAGTGAAGTGGCTAATTCACCCCTCCACTTT. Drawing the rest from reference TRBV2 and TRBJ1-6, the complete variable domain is EPEVTQTPSHQVTQMGQEVILRCVPISNHLYFYWYRQILGQKVEFLVSFYNNEISEKSEIFDDQFSVERPDGSNFTLKIRSTKLEDSAMYFCASSEVANSPLHFGNGTRLTVT.

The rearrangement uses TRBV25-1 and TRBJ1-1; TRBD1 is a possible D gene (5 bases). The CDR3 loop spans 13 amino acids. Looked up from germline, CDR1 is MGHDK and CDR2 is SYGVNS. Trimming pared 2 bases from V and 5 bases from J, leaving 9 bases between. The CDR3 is CASSEQGRTEAFF. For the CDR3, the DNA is TGTGCCAGCAGTGAACAGGGAAGGACTGAAGCTTTCTTT.

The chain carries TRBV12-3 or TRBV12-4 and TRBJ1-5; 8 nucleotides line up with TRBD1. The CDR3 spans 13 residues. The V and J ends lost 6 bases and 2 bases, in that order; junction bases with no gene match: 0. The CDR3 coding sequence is TGTGCCAGCAGGGACAGGGGCAATCAGCCCCAGCATTTT. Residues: CASRDRGNQPQHF.

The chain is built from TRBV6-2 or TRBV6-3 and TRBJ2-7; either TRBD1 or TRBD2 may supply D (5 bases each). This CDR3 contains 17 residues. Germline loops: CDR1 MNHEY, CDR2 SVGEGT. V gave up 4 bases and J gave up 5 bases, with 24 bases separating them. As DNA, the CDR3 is TGTGCCAGCAGTTCCTACCCCCAACCGGGACGCAATAACGAGCAGTACTTC. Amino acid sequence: CASSSYPQPGRNNEQYF.

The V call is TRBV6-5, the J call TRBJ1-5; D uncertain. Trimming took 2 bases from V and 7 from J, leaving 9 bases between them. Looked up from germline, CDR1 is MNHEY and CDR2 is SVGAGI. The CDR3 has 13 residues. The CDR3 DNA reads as TGTGCCAGCAGTTACGTATCGGGCCAGCCCCAGCATTTT. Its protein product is CASSYVSGQPQHF.

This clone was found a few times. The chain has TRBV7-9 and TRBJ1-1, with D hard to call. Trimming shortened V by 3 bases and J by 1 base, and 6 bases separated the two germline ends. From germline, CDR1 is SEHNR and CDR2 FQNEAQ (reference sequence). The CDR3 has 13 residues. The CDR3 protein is CASSFQENTEAFF. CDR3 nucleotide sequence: TGTGCCAGCAGCTTTCAGGAGAACACTGAAGCTTTCTTT.

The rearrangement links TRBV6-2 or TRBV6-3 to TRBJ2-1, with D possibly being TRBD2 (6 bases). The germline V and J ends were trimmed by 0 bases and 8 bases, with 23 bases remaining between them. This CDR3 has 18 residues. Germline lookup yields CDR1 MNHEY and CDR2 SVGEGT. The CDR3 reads CASSYSTMWGGSRDEQFF. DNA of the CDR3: TGTGCCAGCAGTTACTCAACAATGTGGGGAGGCTCTAGGGATGAGCAGTTCTTC.